This T cell receptor (beta chain) derives from a study of CD8 T cells in ankylosing spondylitis. General study results and limits: Significantly higher representation of disease-linked clones was reported for matched ankylosing spondylitis synovial fluid. Both synovial fluid and blood in reactive arthritis had previously been reported to carry some motif variants.

Ten or more counts support this clonotype. Its antigen remains unknown. MiXCR, run by TCRdb on the 5' RACE reads, gives a single entry per CDR3 protein. The sample holds 36,000 or so distinct CDR3 sequences, 13% seen once. The CDR3 totals 15 residues. J gave up 2 bases and V 3 bases, and 6 bases lay outside the gene matches. CDR1 is MNHEY and CDR2 is SMNVEV in the germline V gene (reference sequence). The sequence was collected from a male donor with ankylosing spondylitis. The sequenced sample was synovial fluid, either unsorted or a sorted T cell fraction (not recorded which). The gene calls are TRBV27 and TRBJ1-2; the match to TRBD1 covers 7 bases. CDR3 loop: CASSFLKTGNYGYTF. CDR3 nucleotide sequence: TGTGCCAGCAGTTTCCTAAAGACAGGGAACTATGGCTACACCTTC.